The 16 T cell receptor beta chains presented below share a single source sample, sequenced in a study of blood T cell repertoires in COVID-19. Assay used: immunoSEQ multiplex PCR; TCRdb lists only in-frame clones, some missing. Altogether a few hundred thousand clones are present, 85% being singletons, with the ten largest covering roughly 3.9%. Material for sequencing was peripheral blood. Source of these receptors: a woman between 18 and 29 years old with acute or convalescent COVID-19.

DNA of the CDR3: TGCGCCAGCAGTCTCCCTGTGTGCGGGAGCAACAATGAGCAGTTCTTC. This codes for CASSLPVCGSNNEQFF. V and J are TRBV10-1 and TRBJ2-1, with 7 nucleotides matching TRBD2. From germline, CDR1 is WNHNN and CDR2 SYGVQD (reference sequence). The V segment lost 5 bases and the J segment 5 bases; nucleotides outside the gene matches: 12. The CDR3 sequence is 16 residues long.

This clone has more than one count but fewer than ten. The chain combines TRBV7-2 with TRBJ1-2; D call uncertain. V was pared by 2 bases and J by 8 bases, with 9 bases between. The CDR3 contains 12 residues. Germline CDR1 is SGHTA and CDR2 is FQGNSA. Here the CDR3 reads CASSLFGYGYTF. The CDR3 nucleotides read TGTGCCAGCAGCTTATTCGGGTACGGCTACACCTTC.

CDR3 DNA: TGTGCCAGCAGCTGGACTAGCGGGGGGCAGGATACGCAGTATTTT. It specifies CASSWTSGGQDTQYF. The chain uses TRBV5-4 and TRBJ2-3; 14 nucleotides line up with TRBD2. The V segment lost 3 bases and the J segment 6 bases; nucleotides outside the gene matches: 3. This CDR3 is built from 15 residues. Germline V gene lookup returns CDR1 SGHNT and CDR2 YYREEE (reference sequence).

J is TRBJ1-6 and V is TRBV18; tentatively, D is TRBD1 (6 bases). CDR1 and CDR2 (germline): KGHSH, LQKENI. The germline V and J ends were trimmed by 2 bases and 7 bases, with 15 bases remaining between them. This CDR3 is 16 amino acids long. The CDR3 DNA follows: TGTGCCAGCTCACCAAGCCCAGGGGTGGTGAATTCACCCCTCCACTTT. Protein: CASSPSPGVVNSPLHF.

CDR3 DNA sequence: TGTGCCAGCAGCTTGGGGACATGGGGGCGCTTTGGAGAGACCGGGGAGCTGTTTTTT. It specifies CASSLGTWGRFGETGELFF. The rearrangement uses TRBV7-3 and TRBJ2-2; weak D call: TRBD1 (6 bases). Germline CDR1 reads SGHTA; CDR2 reads FQGTGA. CDR3 length: 19 residues. V was trimmed by 3 bases and J by 5 bases, leaving 25 bases between them.

This sequence joins TRBV11-2 and TRBJ1-3, with D uncertain. V was cut by 1 base and J by 6 bases, with 10 bases left in between. This CDR3 is 14 amino acids long. Per germline, CDR1 SGHAT and CDR2 FQNNGV. In DNA form, the CDR3 reads TGTGCCAGCAGCTTAGCGTTCAGGTCAAACACCATATATTTT. Translating it yields CASSLAFRSNTIYF.

The chain employs TRBV6-1 and TRBJ1-3; perhaps TRBD1 as D (6 bases). CDR3 length: 16 residues. Germline V gene data show CDR1 as MNHNS and CDR2 as SASEGT. V was cut by 3 bases and J by 3 bases, with 15 bases left in between. Here the CDR3 DNA reads TGTGCCAGCAGTGACCGAACGGGACAAGTTGGAAACACCATATATTTT. Translation gives CASSDRTGQVGNTIYF.

V and J are TRBV4-1 and TRBJ1-4; D is uncertain. V gave up 0 bases and J gave up 8 bases, with 13 bases separating them. This CDR3 contains 15 residues. Germline loops: CDR1 MGHRA, CDR2 YSYEKL. The DNA for the CDR3 is TGCGCCAGCAGCCAAGATCAGGCAAGGAAAGAAAAACTGTTTTTT. It codes for CASSQDQARKEKLFF.

This clone has only a few counts. The chain links TRBV15 to TRBJ2-2; D call uncertain. The ends were cut back, 1 base at V and 5 bases at J, with 11 bases in the middle. Germline assignment: CDR1 LNHNV and CDR2 YYDKDF (reference sequence). The CDR3 length is 15 residues. DNA for the CDR3: TGTGCCACCAGCAGAGCCCAGACAATTACCGGGGAGCTGTTTTTT. Translating it yields CATSRAQTITGELFF.

The gene calls are TRBV4-1 and TRBJ2-1; D is possibly TRBD2 (5 bases). The CDR3 loop spans 13 amino acids. Trimming stripped 5 bases from V and 9 bases from J, with 14 bases between. The germline CDR1 and CDR2 sequences are MGHRA and YSYEKL. The CDR3 spells CASSFSRAAEQFF. DNA for the CDR3: TGCGCCAGCAGCTTCTCGAGGGCGGCTGAGCAGTTCTTC.

The chain employs TRBV30 and TRBJ2-3; D may be TRBD1 (6 bases). V lost 1 base and J 3 bases, leaving 17 bases between the germline ends. The CDR3 covers 16 residues. Germline CDR1 and CDR2: GTSNPN and SVGIG (reference sequence). The CDR3 nucleotides are TGTGCCTGGAGTGCCGGAAGGGGGAGAAGAACAGATACGCAGTATTTT. It specifies CAWSAGRGRRTDTQYF.

The chain links TRBV19 to TRBJ1-1; 7 nucleotides line up with TRBD1. V trimming: 9 bases; J trimming: 7 bases; junction bases outside the gene matches: 8. Germline V CDR1 and CDR2: LNHDA, SQIVND (reference sequence). This CDR3 comprises 12 residues. This CDR3 reads CASDRVGVEAFF. The CDR3, as DNA: TGTGCCAGCGACAGGGTGGGAGTTGAAGCTTTCTTT.

A word on this clone: Other DNA sequences in this specimen translate into the identical CDR3. The rearrangement links TRBV7-9 to TRBJ1-2, with TRBD1 as a possible D gene (5 bases). The V and J ends lost 0 bases and 0 bases respectively, with 5 bases between them. Germline V lookup: CDR1 SEHNR, CDR2 FQNEAQ (reference sequence). The CDR3 runs to 14 residues. The CDR3 nucleotides read TGTGCCAGCAGCTTAGCAGGGGCTAACTATGGCTACACCTTC. It codes for CASSLAGANYGYTF.

This clone has ten or more counts. The chain has TRBV2 and TRBJ2-7, with D unclear. Looked up from germline, CDR1 is SNHLY and CDR2 is FYNNEI. Trimming removed 5 bases at V and 0 bases at J, with 8 bases between. This CDR3 spans 13 amino acids. The CDR3 loop reads CASSSPSSYEQYF. CDR3 DNA sequence: TGTGCCAGCAGTTCTCCGAGCTCCTACGAGCAGTACTTC.

This clone came up a few times. The chain employs TRBV6-6 and TRBJ1-3, with a tentative D call TRBD1 (6 bases). CDR1 is MNHNY and CDR2 is SVGAGI in the germline V gene (reference sequence). The CDR3 covers 17 residues. The V gene lost 5 bases and the J gene lost 4 bases, with 21 bases spanning the gap. CDR3 coding DNA: TGTGCCAGCAGTCCAGCGGGAACAGGGTTGGGCGGAAACACCATATATTTT. This sequence encodes CASSPAGTGLGGNTIYF.

This chain connects TRBV27 to TRBJ2-2; 7 bases agree with TRBD2. The length of the CDR3 is 14 residues. V lost 0 bases and J lost 5; bases outside the gene matches: 0. Germline V gives CDR1 MNHEY, CDR2 SMNVEV (reference sequence). The CDR3 sequence is CASSLSAGTGELFF. CDR3 nucleotide sequence: TGTGCCAGCAGTTTATCAGCGGGGACCGGGGAGCTGTTTTTT.